The present entry profiles one TCR beta chain with its context. This sample was taken from a study of blood T cell repertoires in COVID-19. As for the study in general: The United States, Italy and Spain were the sources of the acute and convalescent COVID-19 samples.

During active infection, Seattle patients enrolled and were then monitored through disease. The CDR3 loop spans 15 amino acids. CDR1 is LGHDT, CDR2 YNNKEL, per germline (reference sequence). Trimming cost V 2 bases and J 4 bases, with 13 bases left between them. Authors' analysis steps: Counts of nucleated cells, estimated from reference gene primer amplification, were obtained. TCRdb keeps only in-frame clones here, not all; method: immunoSEQ multiplex PCR. V, J and clone size are those of that table, while D and trimming were read from the DNA. The sample lists around 60,000 clones; 72% were seen once.

Sequenced: peripheral blood. The J gene is TRBJ2-3, the V gene TRBV3-1 (or the pseudogene TRBV3-2), with D maybe TRBD2 (5 bases). The receptor was isolated from a woman in her 70s with COVID-19, enrolled during active disease. The CDR3 region has the DNA TGTGCCAGCAGCCAAAGCGGCCCCGGGGCAGATACGCAGTATTTT. This codes for CASSQSGPGADTQYF.